This note documents a single T cell receptor (beta chain) sequence. Its antigen specificity is not known. Per-nucleotide qualities are absent, and no much larger clonotype sits a single base away. CD4+ and CD8+ cells were isolated by positive magnetic bead selection on an AutoMACS, and purity was checked by flow cytometry. Initial screening for clonal expansions relied on flow cytometry with a TCR V beta antibody panel, after which sorted CD8+ fractions underwent TCRB deep sequencing for characterization. Isolation of peripheral blood mononuclear cells was done through Ficoll-Paque PLUS density gradient separation. Nucleospin Tissue or Tissue XS kits were used to extract DNA from CD4-enriched, CD8-enriched or PBMC samples, and a Qubit 2.0 fluorometer was used for quantification. TCRB CDR3 sequencing used the immunoSEQ assay on genomic DNA. In the authors' own workflow: Only a few patient CD8+ clones larger than 1% matched published virus-specific TCRB sequences when compared against them. Only productive TCRB rearrangements were included in the analyses. Defining a clone by its unique TCRB CDR3 sequence, the study calculated clonality as a productive clonality index derived from Shannon entropy. Repertoire overlap for a pair of samples was computed from each clone's template counts relative to total templates per sample. V-gene usage measured by flow cytometry correlated with TCRB sequencing V-gene usage, with a Spearman r of 0.61. TCRdb carries this immuneACCESS record with in-frame sequences only. Its versions omit some clonotypes, under half of them owing to an unresolved V gene in the studies checked, with the rest unexplained. V and J calls and clone size are those listed in that table; D and trimming were worked out from the DNA. This sample has fewer than 25,000 clones in its table, and around 63% of those were observed once. The ten largest clones add up to over 15% of the sample.

From the cysteine up to the phenylalanine, the CDR3 has a length of 17 residues. The only DNA kept is the CDR3, 51 bases in frame from the first base. From a lookup of the germline V gene (reference sequence), CDR1 and CDR2 are SGHNT and YYREEE. V is clipped by 4 bases and J by 5 bases, and the sequence between their germline boundaries is 22 bases long. The sample originates from a study of somatic mutations in cytotoxic T cells in rheumatoid arthritis (dated by TCRdb to the late 2010s). For context, the study as a whole: Peripheral blood (approximately 32 ml EDTA) was collected from patients immediately after diagnosis and before any treatment began. In newly diagnosed rheumatoid arthritis without treatment, the study examined if expanded CD8+ T-cell clones harbor somatic mutations, relying on TCRB deep sequencing to characterize clonality. TCRB deep sequencing was performed for some 60 rheumatoid arthritis patients and approximately 20 healthy controls. Patients and controls did not essentially differ in median age, which was nearly identical between the groups. Some V beta antibody-stained T-cell populations were flow-sorted on a FACSAria II or Sony SH800 at nearly 100% purity, and sorted V beta1+ cells also underwent TCRB sequencing. Summary of the overall study and its limitations: There was no significant difference in CD8+ T-cell clonality between rheumatoid arthritis patients and age-matched healthy controls. It was unknown which antigens the expanded CD8+ clones targeted, and their absence from virus-specific databases did not exclude viral specificity. No adjustment for multiple comparisons was made for the slight TRBV07 underrepresentation in patients. Several identical CD8+ TCRB sequences were found in both blood and synovial fluid, and in about an eighth of the roughly 60 patients the largest CD8+ clone exceeded 20% of CD8+ cells. CD8+ clonality increased with age in patients (Spearman r of about 0.5) but not in healthy controls.

The sample was CD8+ T cells sorted from blood. This TCR was sampled from an adult with rheumatoid arthritis. The rearranged segments are TRBV5-4 and TRBJ2-1; the D gene is perhaps TRBD2, on 7 matching bases. The encoded CDR3 is CASSMGGASVVDNEQFF. In nucleotides, the sequence is TGTGCCAGCAGCATGGGGGGGGCTAGCGTGGTCGACAATGAGCAGTTCTTC.